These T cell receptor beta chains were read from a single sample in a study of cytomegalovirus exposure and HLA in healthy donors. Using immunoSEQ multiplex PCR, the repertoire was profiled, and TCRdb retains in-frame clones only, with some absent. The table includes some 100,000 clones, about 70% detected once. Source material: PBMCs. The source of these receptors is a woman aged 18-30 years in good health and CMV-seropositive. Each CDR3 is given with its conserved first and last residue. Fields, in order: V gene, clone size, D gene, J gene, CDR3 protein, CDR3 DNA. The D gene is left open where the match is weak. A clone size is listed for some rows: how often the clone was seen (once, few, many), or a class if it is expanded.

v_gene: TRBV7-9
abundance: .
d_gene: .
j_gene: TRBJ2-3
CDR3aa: CSSSLGLAPGDTQYF
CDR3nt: TGTTCCAGCAGCTTAGGGCTAGCGCCGGGGGATACGCAGTATTTT

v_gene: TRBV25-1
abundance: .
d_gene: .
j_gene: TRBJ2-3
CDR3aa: CASSVTSTDTQYF
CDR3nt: TGTGCCAGCAGTGTCACTAGCACAGATACGCAGTATTTT

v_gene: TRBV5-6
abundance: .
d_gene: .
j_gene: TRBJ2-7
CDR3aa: CASSFSGVEQYF
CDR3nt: TGTGCCAGCAGCTTTTCAGGGGTTGAGCAGTACTTC

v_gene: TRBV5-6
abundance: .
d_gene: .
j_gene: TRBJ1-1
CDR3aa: CASSLSLQGNTEAFF
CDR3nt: TGTGCCAGCAGCTTGTCCCTACAGGGGAACACTGAAGCTTTCTTT

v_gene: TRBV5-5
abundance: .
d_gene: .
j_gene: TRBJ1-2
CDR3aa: CASSPWEEYYGYTF
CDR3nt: TGTGCCAGCAGCCCATGGGAGGAGTACTATGGCTACACCTTC

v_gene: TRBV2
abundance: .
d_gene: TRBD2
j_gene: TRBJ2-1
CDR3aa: CANLLAGAQTYNEQFF
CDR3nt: TGTGCCAATCTCCTAGCGGGAGCGCAGACCTACAATGAGCAGTTCTTC

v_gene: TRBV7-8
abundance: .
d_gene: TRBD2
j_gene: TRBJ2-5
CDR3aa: CASSAVGLAGVWQTQYF
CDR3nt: TGTGCCAGCAGCGCCGTGGGACTAGCGGGAGTCTGGCAGACCCAGTACTTC

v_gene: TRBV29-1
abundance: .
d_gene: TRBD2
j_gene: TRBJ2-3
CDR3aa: CSVTVTGGPTDTQYF
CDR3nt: TGCAGCGTTACGGTAACGGGAGGGCCCACAGATACGCAGTATTTT

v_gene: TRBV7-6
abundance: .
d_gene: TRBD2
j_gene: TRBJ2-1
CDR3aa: CASSRTTSGSINEQFF
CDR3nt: TGTGCCAGCAGCCGAACGACTAGCGGGTCCATCAATGAGCAGTTCTTC

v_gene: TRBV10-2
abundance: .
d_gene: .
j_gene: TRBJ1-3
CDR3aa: CASQTKKGAGNTIYF
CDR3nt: TGCGCCAGCCAGACGAAGAAGGGGGCTGGAAACACCATATATTTT

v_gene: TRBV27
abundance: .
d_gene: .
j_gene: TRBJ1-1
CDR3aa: CASSSYFPGDDAFF
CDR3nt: TGTGCCAGCAGCTCTTACTTCCCGGGAGATGACGCTTTCTTT

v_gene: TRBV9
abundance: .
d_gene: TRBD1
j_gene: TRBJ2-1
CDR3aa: CASSGPGQGASYNEQFF
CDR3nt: TGTGCCAGCAGCGGACCGGGACAGGGGGCGTCCTACAATGAGCAGTTCTTC

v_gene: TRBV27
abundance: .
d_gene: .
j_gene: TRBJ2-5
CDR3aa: CASARRRQETQYF
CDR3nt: TGTGCCAGCGCCCGGAGGCGTCAAGAGACCCAGTACTTC

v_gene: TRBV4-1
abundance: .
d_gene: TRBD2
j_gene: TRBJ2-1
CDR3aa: CASSQDGGGFYNEQFF
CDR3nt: TGCGCCAGCAGCCAAGATGGGGGAGGGTTCTACAATGAGCAGTTCTTC

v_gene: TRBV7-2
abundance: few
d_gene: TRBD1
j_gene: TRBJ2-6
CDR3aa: CASSRTGGAGANVLTF
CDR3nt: TGTGCCAGCAGCCGAACAGGGGGCGCTGGGGCCAACGTCCTGACTTTC

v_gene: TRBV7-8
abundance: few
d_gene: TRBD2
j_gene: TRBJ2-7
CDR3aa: CASSRELWEGRHEQYF
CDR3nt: TGTGCCAGCAGCCGGGAGTTGTGGGAGGGCCGCCACGAGCAGTACTTC

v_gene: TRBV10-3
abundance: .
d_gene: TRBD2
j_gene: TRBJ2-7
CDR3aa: CATRTSGDYEQYF
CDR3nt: TGTGCCACCAGGACTAGCGGGGACTACGAGCAGTACTTC

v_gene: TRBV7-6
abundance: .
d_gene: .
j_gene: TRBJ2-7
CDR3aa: CASSLEGQGRNEQYF
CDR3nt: TGTGCCAGCAGCTTAGAGGGTCAGGGCCGCAACGAGCAGTACTTC

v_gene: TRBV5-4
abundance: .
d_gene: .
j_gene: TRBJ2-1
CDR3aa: CASSLDGSRYEQFF
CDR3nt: TGTGCCAGCAGCTTAGACGGGAGTCGGTATGAGCAGTTCTTC

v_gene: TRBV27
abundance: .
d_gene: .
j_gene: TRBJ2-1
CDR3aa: CASTLYNEQFF
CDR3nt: TGTGCCAGCACCCTCTACAATGAGCAGTTCTTC

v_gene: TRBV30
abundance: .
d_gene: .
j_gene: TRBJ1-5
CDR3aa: CAWSVSSGAGQPQHF
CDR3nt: TGTGCCTGGAGTGTTTCGAGTGGAGCTGGGCAGCCCCAGCATTTT

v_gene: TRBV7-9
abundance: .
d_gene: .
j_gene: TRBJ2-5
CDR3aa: CASSFLTEQETQYF
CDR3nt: TGTGCCAGCAGCTTTTTGACAGAGCAAGAGACCCAGTACTTC

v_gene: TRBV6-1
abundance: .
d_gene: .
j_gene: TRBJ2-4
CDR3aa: CASSEDMRLAKNIQYF
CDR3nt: TGTGCCAGCAGTGAAGATATGCGGCTAGCCAAAAACATTCAGTACTTC

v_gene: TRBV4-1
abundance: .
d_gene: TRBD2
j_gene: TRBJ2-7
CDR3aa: CASSQSLAGRAYEQYF
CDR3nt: TGCGCCAGCAGCCAAAGTTTAGCGGGAAGAGCCTACGAGCAGTACTTC

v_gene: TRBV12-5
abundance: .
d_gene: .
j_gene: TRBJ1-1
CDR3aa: CASGLVIKDMNTEAFF
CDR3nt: TGTGCTAGTGGTTTGGTCATCAAGGACATGAACACTGAAGCTTTCTTT

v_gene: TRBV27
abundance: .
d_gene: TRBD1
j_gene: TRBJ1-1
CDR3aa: CASNSQDRGANTEAFF
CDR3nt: TGTGCCAGCAACTCCCAGGACAGGGGGGCGAACACTGAAGCTTTCTTT

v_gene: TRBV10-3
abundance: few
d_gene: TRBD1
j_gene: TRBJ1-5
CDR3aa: CAIGSGTGVQSDQPQHF
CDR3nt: TGTGCCATCGGGTCGGGGACAGGGGTTCAGAGTGATCAGCCCCAGCATTTT

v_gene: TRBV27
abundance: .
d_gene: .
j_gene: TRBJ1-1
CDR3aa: CASSLGGGGTEAFF
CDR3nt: TGTGCCAGCAGTTTGGGGGGAGGTGGCACTGAAGCTTTCTTT

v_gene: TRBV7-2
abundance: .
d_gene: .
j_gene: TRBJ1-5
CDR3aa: CASSSRQGNQPQHF
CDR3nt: TGTGCCAGCAGCTCCAGGCAGGGCAATCAGCCCCAGCATTTT

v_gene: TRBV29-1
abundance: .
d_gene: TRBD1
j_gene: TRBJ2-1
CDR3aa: CSVVGTGNYNEQFF
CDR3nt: TGCAGCGTTGTGGGGACAGGGAACTACAATGAGCAGTTCTTC

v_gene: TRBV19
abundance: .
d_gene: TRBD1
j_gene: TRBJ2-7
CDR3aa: CASSIAGQDYEQYF
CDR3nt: TGTGCCAGTAGTATAGCGGGACAGGACTACGAGCAGTACTTC

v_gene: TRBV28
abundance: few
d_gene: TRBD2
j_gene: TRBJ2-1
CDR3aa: CASSPPGGGEQFF
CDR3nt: TGTGCCAGCAGTCCACCCGGGGGAGGGGAGCAGTTCTTC

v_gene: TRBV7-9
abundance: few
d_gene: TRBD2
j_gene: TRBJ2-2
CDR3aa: CASPPIGAGGSNTGELFF
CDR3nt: TGTGCCAGCCCCCCAATAGGAGCGGGAGGATCAAACACCGGGGAGCTGTTTTTT

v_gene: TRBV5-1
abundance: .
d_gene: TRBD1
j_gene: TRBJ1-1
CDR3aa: CASRTGQYTEAFF
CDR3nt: TGCGCCAGTAGAACGGGACAGTACACTGAAGCTTTCTTT

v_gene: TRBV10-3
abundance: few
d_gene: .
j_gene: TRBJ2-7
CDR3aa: CAIRARLEPYEQYF
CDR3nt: TGTGCCATCAGGGCAAGACTAGAGCCCTACGAGCAGTACTTC

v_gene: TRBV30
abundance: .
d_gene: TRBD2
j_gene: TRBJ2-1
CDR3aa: CAWSLGLANEQFF
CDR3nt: TGTGCCTGGAGTCTGGGACTAGCAAATGAGCAGTTCTTC

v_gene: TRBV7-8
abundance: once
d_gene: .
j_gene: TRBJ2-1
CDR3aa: CASSLSSGPHNEQFF
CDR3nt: TGTGCCAGCAGCTTAAGCAGCGGACCCCACAATGAGCAGTTCTTC

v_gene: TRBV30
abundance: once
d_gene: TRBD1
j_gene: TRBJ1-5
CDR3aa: CAWSGGQGNQPQHF
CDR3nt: TGTGCCTGGAGTGGGGGACAGGGTAATCAGCCCCAGCATTTT

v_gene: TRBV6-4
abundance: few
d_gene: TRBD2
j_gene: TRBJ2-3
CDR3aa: CASSDSAGGATDTQYF
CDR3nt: TGTGCCAGCAGTGACTCCGCGGGAGGGGCCACAGATACGCAGTATTTT

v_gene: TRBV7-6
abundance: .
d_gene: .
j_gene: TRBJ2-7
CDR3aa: CASSSEAVSYEQYF
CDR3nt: TGTGCCAGCAGCTCAGAGGCGGTCTCCTACGAGCAGTACTTC

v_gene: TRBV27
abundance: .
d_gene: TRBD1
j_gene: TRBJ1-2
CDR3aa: CASSFSGTGANYGYTF
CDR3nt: TGTGCCAGCAGTTTCTCCGGGACAGGGGCTAACTATGGCTACACCTTC

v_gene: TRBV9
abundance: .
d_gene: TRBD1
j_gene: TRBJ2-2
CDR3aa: CASSPQGQGRLNTGELFF
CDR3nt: TGTGCCAGCAGCCCCCAGGGACAGGGGCGACTAAACACCGGGGAGCTGTTTTTT

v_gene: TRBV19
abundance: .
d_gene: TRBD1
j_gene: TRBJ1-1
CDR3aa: CASSEGQGAWAFF
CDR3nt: TGTGCCAGTTCCGAGGGACAGGGGGCCTGGGCTTTCTTT

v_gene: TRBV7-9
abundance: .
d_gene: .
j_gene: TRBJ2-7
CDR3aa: CSSSTPGSRFPYEQYF
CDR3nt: TGTTCCAGCAGCACACCGGGATCAAGATTTCCCTACGAGCAGTACTTC

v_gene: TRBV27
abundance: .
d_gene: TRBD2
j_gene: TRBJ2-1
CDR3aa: CASSLPREEEQFF
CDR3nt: TGTGCCAGCAGTTTGCCGCGGGAGGAAGAGCAGTTCTTC

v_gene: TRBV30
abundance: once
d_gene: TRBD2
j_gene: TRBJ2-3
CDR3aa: CAWTLGLARGADTQYF
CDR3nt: TGTGCCTGGACTCTTGGACTAGCGAGGGGCGCAGATACGCAGTATTTT

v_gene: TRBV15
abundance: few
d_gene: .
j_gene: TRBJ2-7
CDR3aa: CATSRAEGGSYEQYF
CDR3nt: TGTGCCACCAGCAGAGCCGAGGGCGGAAGCTACGAGCAGTACTTC

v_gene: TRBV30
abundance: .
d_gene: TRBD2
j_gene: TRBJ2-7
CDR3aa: CAWIREDRYEQYF
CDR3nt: TGTGCCTGGATACGGGAGGACCGTTACGAGCAGTACTTC

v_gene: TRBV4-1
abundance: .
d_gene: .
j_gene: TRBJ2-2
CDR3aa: CASSQVGAGELFF
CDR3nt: TGCGCCAGCAGCCAAGTGGGAGCCGGGGAGCTGTTTTTT

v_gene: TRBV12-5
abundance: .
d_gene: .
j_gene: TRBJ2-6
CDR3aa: CASGLVGVSGANVLTF
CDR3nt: TGTGCTAGTGGTTTGGTAGGGGTCTCTGGGGCCAACGTCCTGACTTTC

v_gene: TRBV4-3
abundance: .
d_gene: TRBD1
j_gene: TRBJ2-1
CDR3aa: CASSQDPPGQGGNEQFF
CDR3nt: TGCGCCAGCAGCCAAGATCCACCGGGACAGGGTGGCAATGAGCAGTTCTTC

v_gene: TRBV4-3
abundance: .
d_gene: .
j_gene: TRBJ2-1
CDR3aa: CASSQDNRDNEQFF
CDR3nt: TGCGCCAGCAGCCAAGATAACAGAGACAATGAGCAGTTCTTC

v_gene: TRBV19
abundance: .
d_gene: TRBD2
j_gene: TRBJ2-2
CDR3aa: CASSIDRPGLAGSTGELFF
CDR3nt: TGTGCCAGTAGTATAGATCGCCCCGGACTAGCGGGAAGCACCGGGGAGCTGTTTTTT

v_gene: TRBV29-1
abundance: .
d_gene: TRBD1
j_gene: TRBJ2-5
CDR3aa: CSVLGQGGGTQYF
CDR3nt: TGCAGCGTCCTGGGACAGGGAGGGGGGACCCAGTACTTC

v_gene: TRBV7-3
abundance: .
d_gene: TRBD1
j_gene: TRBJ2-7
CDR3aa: CASSSRDSPYEQYF
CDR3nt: TGTGCCAGCAGCTCCCGGGACAGCCCCTACGAGCAGTACTTC